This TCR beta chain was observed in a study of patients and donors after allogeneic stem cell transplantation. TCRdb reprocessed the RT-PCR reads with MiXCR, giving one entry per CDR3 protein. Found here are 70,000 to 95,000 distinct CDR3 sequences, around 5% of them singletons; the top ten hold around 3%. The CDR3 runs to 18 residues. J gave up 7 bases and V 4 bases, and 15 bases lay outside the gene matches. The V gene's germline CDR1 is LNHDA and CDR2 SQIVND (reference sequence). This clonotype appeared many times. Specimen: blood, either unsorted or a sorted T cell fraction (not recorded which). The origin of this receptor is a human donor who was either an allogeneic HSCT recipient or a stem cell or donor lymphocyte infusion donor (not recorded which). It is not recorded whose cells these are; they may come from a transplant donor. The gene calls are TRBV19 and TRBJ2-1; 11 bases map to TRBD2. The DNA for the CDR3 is TGTGCCAGTAGTACGCTCACTAGCGGGAGAGGAGGGTATAATGAGCAGTTCTTC. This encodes CASSTLTSGRGGYNEQFF.